These 2 T cell receptor beta chains were all obtained from the same sample, sequenced in a study of T-cell reconstitution after alpha-beta-depleted transplantation in children. The library targeted TCRbeta and was prepared with unique molecular identifiers. In TCRdb, the PCR reads were re-called with MiXCR into one record per CDR3 protein. The sample records 250,000 to 300,000 distinct CDR3 sequences, around a tenth being singletons. The material sequenced was peripheral blood, taken 180 days after TCRalphabeta/CD19-depleted stem cell transplant. All receptors come from a male patient aged 2-15 years who had a stem cell transplant for chronic granulomatous disease, so the T cells may come from the graft donor.

This clonotype was detected ten times or more. The chain couples TRBV12-3 or TRBV12-4 to TRBJ1-2; possible D gene TRBD1, 6 bases. V was cut by 10 bases and J by 2 bases, with 14 bases left in between. The CDR3 contains 13 residues. CDR3 in amino acids: CATSRGSNYGYTF. For the CDR3, the DNA is TGTGCCACCAGCAGGGGAAGCAACTATGGCTACACCTTC.

This clonotype came up many times. This chain uses TRBV10-3 with TRBJ2-4; D ambiguous. The CDR3 sequence is 15 residues long. V dropped 4 bases and J dropped 1 base, with 11 bases sitting between them. Per germline, CDR1 ENHRY and CDR2 SYGVKD. The CDR3 sequence: CAISAGVGAKNIQYF. CDR3 sequence (DNA): TGTGCCATCAGTGCCGGAGTAGGGGCCAAAAACATTCAGTACTTC.